Reported below is one TCR beta chain. Original analysis: Counts of nucleated cells, estimated from reference gene primer amplification, were obtained. Clones were read by immunoSEQ multiplex PCR, and TCRdb kept only the in-frame ones, dropping some. The DNA gave D and trimming, while V, J and clone size come from that table. The table records over 200,000 clones, over 80% of them present only once. The data belong to a study of blood T cell repertoires in COVID-19. Study as a whole: Sites in the United States, Italy and Spain provided acute and convalescent COVID-19 samples. PBMCs, B-cell-depleted T cells, or T cells were the source of the cDNA or gDNA that made up the material.

This CDR3 comprises 15 residues. The germline V gene encodes CDR1 MNHEY and CDR2 SMNVEV (reference sequence). V dropped 0 bases and J dropped 4 bases, with 11 bases sitting between them. This sequence was found in a human donor in a cohort sampled during active COVID-19. V usage is TRBV27 and J usage is TRBJ2-3, with D perhaps matching TRBD2 (6 bases). Sequenced: peripheral blood. The CDR3 protein is CASSLSRGIADTQYF. The CDR3, as DNA: TGTGCCAGCAGTTTATCACGGGGGATAGCAGATACGCAGTATTTT.